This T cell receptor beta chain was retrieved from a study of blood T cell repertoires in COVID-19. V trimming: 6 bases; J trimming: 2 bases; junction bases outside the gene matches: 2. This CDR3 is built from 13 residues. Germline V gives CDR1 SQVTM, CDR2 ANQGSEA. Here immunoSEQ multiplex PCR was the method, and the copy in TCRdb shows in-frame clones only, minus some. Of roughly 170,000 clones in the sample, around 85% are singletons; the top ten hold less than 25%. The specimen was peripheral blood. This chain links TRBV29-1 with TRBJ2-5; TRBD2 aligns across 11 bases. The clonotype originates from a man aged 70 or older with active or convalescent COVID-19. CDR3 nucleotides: TGCAGCGTAGGGACTAGCGGACAAGAGACCCAGTACTTC. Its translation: CSVGTSGQETQYF.